This entry concerns a single TCR beta chain. Original processing methods: By means of reference gene primer amplification, nucleated cell counts were estimated. Profiling relied on immunoSEQ multiplex PCR, and the TCRdb table lists in-frame clones only, not all of them. The V and J calls and clone size come from that table; D and trimming were worked out from the DNA. The sample includes approximately 180,000 clones, almost 80% of them seen just once. The data derive from a study of blood T cell repertoires in COVID-19. All enrollees were roughly 18 to 95 years old and from fewer than 30 US areas. All recovered Cohort 3 donors got two negative PCRs, got clearance, or saw symptom resolution. The CDR3 loop spans 18 amino acids. Germline lookup yields CDR1 SGHTA and CDR2 FQGNSA. The trim removed 5 bases at V and 0 bases at J, leaving 12 bases unmatched.

V and J are TRBV7-2 and TRBJ2-7; 11 nucleotides match TRBD2. The receptor comes from a woman between 50 and 59 years old who had recovered from COVID-19. The sample comprised PBMCs or T cells enriched from blood (not recorded which). The DNA for the CDR3 is TGTGCCAGCAGCCGTCCCGGGACTAGCGGTCGAAGCTCCTACGAGCAGTACTTC. This sequence encodes CASSRPGTSGRSSYEQYF. Full variable domain (rest looked up from reference TRBV7-2 and TRBJ2-7): GAGVSQSPSNKVTEKGKDVELRCDPISGHTALYWYRQSLGQGLEFLIYFQGNSAPDKSGLPSDRFSAERTGGSVSTLTIQRTQQEDSAVYLCASSRPGTSGRSSYEQYFGPGTRLTVT.